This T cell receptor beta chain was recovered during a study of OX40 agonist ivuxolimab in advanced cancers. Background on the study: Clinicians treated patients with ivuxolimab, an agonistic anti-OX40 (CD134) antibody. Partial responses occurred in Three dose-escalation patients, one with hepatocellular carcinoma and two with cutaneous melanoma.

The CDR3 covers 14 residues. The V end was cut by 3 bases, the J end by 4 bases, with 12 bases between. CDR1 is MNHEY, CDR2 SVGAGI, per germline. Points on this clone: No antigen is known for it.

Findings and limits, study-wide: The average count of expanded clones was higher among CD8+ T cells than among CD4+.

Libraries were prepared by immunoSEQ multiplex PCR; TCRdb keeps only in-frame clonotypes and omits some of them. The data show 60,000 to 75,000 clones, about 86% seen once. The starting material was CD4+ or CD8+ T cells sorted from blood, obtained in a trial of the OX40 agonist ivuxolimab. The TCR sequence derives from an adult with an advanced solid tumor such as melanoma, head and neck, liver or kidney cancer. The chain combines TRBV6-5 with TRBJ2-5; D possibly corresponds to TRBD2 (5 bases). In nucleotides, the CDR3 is TGTGCCAGCAGTTATCTAGGCGGAGGAGAGACCCAGTACTTC. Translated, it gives CASSYLGGGETQYF.